Below, one TCR beta chain is given with its context. This entry belongs to a study of T cells expressing NK-cell markers. Reanalyzing the 5' RACE reads, TCRdb keeps one entry per CDR3 protein, without DNA. The sample holds about 160,000 distinct CDR3 sequences. The length of the CDR3 is 17 residues. Germline values: CDR1 LGHDT, CDR2 YNNKEL (reference sequence). This sequence joins TRBV3-1 and TRBJ2-3; without DNA, the TCRdb call of TRBD2 cannot be checked. The sequenced sample consisted of blood T cells: a sorted CD56 or NKG2C T cell subset, CD4+ or CD8+ T cells, or bulk PBMC T cells (not recorded which). This clonotype was obtained from a man between 18 and 69 years old in good health. The CDR3 region is CASSQGSAGGPTDTQYF.